This T cell receptor (beta chain) was identified in a study of persistence of HIV-infected CD4 T cells (dated by TCRdb to 2019 to 2021). About the study as a whole: CMV- and HIV-1 Gag-responding CD4+ T cells were isolated from ART-treated individuals so that antigen-driven clonal expansion of HIV-1-infected cells could be examined. For the TCR cluster analysis across participants, 8 or 9 participants were included for CMV and over 5 participants for Gag. TCRbeta sequencing assessed the clonality of all cells in each sorted population, while proviral sequencing assessed the clonality of infected cells. Peripheral blood samples of up to roughly 180 mL were collected at multiple time points, except for a couple of participants, who underwent leukapheresis at a single time point. The median time participants had been on suppressive ART was about eight years.

TCRbeta repertoires were sequenced from genomic DNA with the immunoSEQ hsTCRB assay version 4 in survey mode. Genomic DNA was diluted to about 10 ng/uL, and up to roughly 1 ug per sample was used for TCRbeta sequencing. In the source study's methods: TCRbeta data were analyzed in ImmunoSeq Analyzer 3.0, with diversity computed on productive nucleotide rearrangements. Lower-bound TCR diversity was estimated with the improved Chao index, and clonality with the Gini coefficient using the Immunarch R package. Different nucleotide rearrangements encoding the same CDR3beta amino acid sequence were counted as distinct clonotypes. TCRbeta sequences significantly enriched in antigen-responding cells relative to anti-CD3/anti-CD28-activated cells were identified by differential abundance analysis. Using predicted peptide-MHC specificity as the basis, GLIPH2 grouped TCRs into clusters, both for each participant individually and for the merged data sets that combined participants. TCRdb re-hosts the immuneACCESS table, in-frame sequences only. Its copies lack some clones; in the studies checked, an unresolved V gene accounts for under half of them, and the cause for the rest is not known. V and J calls and clone size are copied from that table; D and trimming were computed from the DNA. The table for this sample lists fewer than 40,000 clones; roughly four fifths of them were counted only once. 0.7% to 0.95% of the sample lies in the top ten.

Broad study findings and their caveats: Only a small number of individuals took part in the study, and only a limited range of antigens was tested. A correlation was observed between TCR oligoclonality and proviral oligoclonality within the same sorted populations. Antigen-responding cells were enriched for degenerate expanded CDR3beta sequences, which suggests convergent selection of CD4+ responses to CMV and Gag. Restriction of bulk TCR analyses to the rare CMV-responding cells that actually carried HIV-1 proviruses was not possible. Significantly lower TCRbeta richness was observed in CMV- and Gag-responding cells than in anti-CD3/anti-CD28-responding cells, and higher oligoclonality was observed in CMV-responding cells than in CD3/CD28-stimulated and Gag-responding cells.

With regard to this clone: The antigen it binds to is not known. Per-base quality was not reported, and no clone a single base away is much larger than it.

Per the publication, the treatment or condition label means: suppressive antiretroviral therapy. Lysates of CMV-infected fibroblasts at roughly 10 ug/mL were used to stimulate the cells. Nonresponding CD40L-negative CD69-negative CD45RO-high memory CD4+ T cells were sorted as memory populations depleted of antigen-responding cells. HIV-1-infected adults in whom suppressive ART had been started during chronic infection were enrolled as participants. Plasma HIV-1 RNA had been undetectable (below 50 copies/mL) in participants for at least 4 years. To be included, participants needed a CD4+ T cell count above 400 cells/uL and a positive CMV serology. Before stimulation, PBMCs were isolated using density centrifugation and then depleted of CD8+ T cells. For around 19 hours, the CD8-depleted PBMCs were stimulated with anti-CD28/CD49d costimulation, a CD40-blocking antibody, and enfuvirtide to prevent new infections. Cell sorting was done on a Beckman Coulter MoFlo Legacy or XDP sorter, and dead cells were excluded with propidium iodide. Genomic DNA was extracted with the QIAamp DNA Mini Kit for samples above one million cells, otherwise with the Quick-DNA Microprep Kit.

The TCR sequence derives from an adult man with HIV who was CMV-seropositive. Specimen: CD4+ T cells sorted from PBMCs after approximately 19-hour stimulation, collected from a patient who received antiretroviral therapy. The meaning of the sample's cell subset or site label: CD40L-CD69- CD45RO-high memory CD4 T cells not responding to CMV lysate.

The nucleotide sequence is TGCGCCAGCAGCTCTCCAGGTTGGTCACCCCTCCACTTT. Its translation is CASSSPGWSPLHF. This chain joins TRBV4-1 to TRBJ1-6; there is no confident call for the D gene. V and J are truncated by 5 bases and 10 bases respectively, leaving an intervening sequence of 12 bases. The CDR3, cysteine through phenylalanine, is 13 amino acids long. CDR3 DNA only is kept here, 39 bases in frame from base 1. Sequences MGHRA (CDR1) and YSYEKL (CDR2) are obtained from the germline V gene.